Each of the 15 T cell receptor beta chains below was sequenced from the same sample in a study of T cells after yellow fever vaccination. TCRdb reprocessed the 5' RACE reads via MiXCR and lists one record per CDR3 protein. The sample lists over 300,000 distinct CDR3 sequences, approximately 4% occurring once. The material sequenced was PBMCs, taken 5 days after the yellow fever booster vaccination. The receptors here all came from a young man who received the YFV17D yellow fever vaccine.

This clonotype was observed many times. The CDR3 region is CAISESEGWAPLHF. The CDR3 DNA follows: TGTGCCATCAGTGAGTCAGAGGGTTGGGCACCCCTCCACTTT. The chain links TRBV10-3 to TRBJ1-6; no reliable D call. Germline assignment: CDR1 ENHRY and CDR2 SYGVKD. The V and J ends lost 0 bases and 11 bases respectively, with 11 bases between them. CDR3 length: 14 residues.

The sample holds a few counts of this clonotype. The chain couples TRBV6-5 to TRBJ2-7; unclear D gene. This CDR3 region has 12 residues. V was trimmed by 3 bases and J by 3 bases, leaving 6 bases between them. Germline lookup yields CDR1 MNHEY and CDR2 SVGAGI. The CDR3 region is CASSYNGYEQYF. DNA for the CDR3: TGTGCCAGCAGTTATAACGGCTACGAGCAGTACTTC.

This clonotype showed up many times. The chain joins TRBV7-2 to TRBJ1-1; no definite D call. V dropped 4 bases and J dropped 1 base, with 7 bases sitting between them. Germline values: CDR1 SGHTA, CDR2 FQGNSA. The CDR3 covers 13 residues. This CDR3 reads CASSSQSNTEAFF. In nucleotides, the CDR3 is TGTGCCAGCAGCTCACAGTCGAACACTGAAGCTTTCTTT.

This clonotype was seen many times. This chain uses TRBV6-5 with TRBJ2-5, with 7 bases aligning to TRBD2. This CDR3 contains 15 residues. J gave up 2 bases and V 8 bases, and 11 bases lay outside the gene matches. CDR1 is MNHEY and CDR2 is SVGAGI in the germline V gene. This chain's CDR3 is CASETLLGGQETQYF. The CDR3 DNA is TGTGCCAGCGAGACCTTACTCGGGGGGCAAGAGACCCAGTACTTC.

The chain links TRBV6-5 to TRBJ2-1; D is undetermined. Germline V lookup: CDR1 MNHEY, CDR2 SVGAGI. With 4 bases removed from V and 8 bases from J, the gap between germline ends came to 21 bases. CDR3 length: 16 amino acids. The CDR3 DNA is TGTGCCAGCAGTTCCGCTATCGTGGGCTTTGGCGATGAGCAGTTCTTC. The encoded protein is CASSSAIVGFGDEQFF.

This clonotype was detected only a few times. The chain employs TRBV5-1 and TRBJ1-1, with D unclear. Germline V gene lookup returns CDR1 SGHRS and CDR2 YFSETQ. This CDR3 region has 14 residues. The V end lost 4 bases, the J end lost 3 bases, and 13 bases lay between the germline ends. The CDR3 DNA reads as TGCGCCAGCAGCGGCGAGGTCGGGGACACTGAAGCTTTCTTT. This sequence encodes CASSGEVGDTEAFF.

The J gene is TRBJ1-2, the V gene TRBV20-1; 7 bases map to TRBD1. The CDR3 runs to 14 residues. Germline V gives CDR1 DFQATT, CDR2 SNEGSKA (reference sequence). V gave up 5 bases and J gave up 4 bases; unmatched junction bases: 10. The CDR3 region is CSAPQAAGGYGYTF. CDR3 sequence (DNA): TGCAGTGCTCCGCAAGCCGCAGGGGGCTATGGCTACACCTTC.

The CDR3 protein is CATSTDRNTEAFF. CDR3 nucleotides: TGTGCCACCAGCACAGACAGAAACACTGAAGCTTTCTTT. The chain uses TRBV15 and TRBJ1-1; D is possibly TRBD1 (5 bases). Germline assignment: CDR1 LNHNV and CDR2 YYDKDF (reference sequence). The ends were cut back, 4 bases at V and 2 bases at J, with 8 bases in the middle. This CDR3 is built from 13 residues.

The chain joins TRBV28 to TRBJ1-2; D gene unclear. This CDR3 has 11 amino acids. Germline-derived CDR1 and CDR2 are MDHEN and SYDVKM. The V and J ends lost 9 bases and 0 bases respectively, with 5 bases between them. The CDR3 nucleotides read TGTGCCAGTGGGTCTAACTATGGCTACACCTTC. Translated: CASGSNYGYTF.

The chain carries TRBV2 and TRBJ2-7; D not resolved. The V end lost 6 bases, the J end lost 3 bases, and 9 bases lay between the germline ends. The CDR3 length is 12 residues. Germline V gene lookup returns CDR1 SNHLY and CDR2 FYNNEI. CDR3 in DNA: TGTGCCAGCAGGGAACAGAGCTACGAGCAGTACGTC. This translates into CASREQSYEQYV.

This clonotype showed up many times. The CDR3 loop reads CASSLYWGDDEQFF. The CDR3 DNA reads TGTGCCAGCAGCTTATACTGGGGTGACGATGAGCAGTTCTTC. V is TRBV7-6 and J is TRBJ2-1; the D is unclear. The germline gives CDR1 SGHVS, CDR2 FNYEAQ. V dropped 2 bases and J dropped 8 bases, with 13 bases sitting between them. The CDR3 contains 14 residues.

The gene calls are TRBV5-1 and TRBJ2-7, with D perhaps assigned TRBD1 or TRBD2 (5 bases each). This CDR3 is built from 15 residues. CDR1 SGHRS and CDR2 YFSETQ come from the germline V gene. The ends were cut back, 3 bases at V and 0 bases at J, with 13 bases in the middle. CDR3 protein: CASSWDGSSSYEQYV. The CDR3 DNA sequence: TGCGCCAGCAGCTGGGACGGATCTAGCTCCTACGAGCAGTACGTC.

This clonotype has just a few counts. CDR3 amino acids: CASSLKTFSGNTIYF. CDR3 DNA sequence: TGTGCCAGCAGCTTAAAGACTTTCTCTGGAAACACCATATATTTT. The rearrangement joins TRBV7-2 to TRBJ1-3; D not resolved. The CDR3 covers 15 residues. The germline gives CDR1 SGHTA, CDR2 FQGNSA. Trimming removed 2 bases from V and 0 bases from J, with 8 bases in between.

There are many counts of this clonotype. The CDR3 nucleotides read TGTGCCAGCAGAGAAACGACAGGCGAGCAGTTCTTC. This gives the protein CASRETTGEQFF. The chain links TRBV12-3 or TRBV12-4 to TRBJ2-1; maybe TRBD1 (6 bases). Trimming removed 6 bases at V and 10 bases at J, with 13 bases between. The length of the CDR3 is 12 residues.

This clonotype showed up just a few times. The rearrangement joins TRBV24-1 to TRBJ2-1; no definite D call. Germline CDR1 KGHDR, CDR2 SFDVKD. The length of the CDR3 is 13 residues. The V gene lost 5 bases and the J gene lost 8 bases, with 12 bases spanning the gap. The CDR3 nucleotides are TGTGCCACCAGTGTGAGTGGGGTGCATGAGCAGTTCTTC. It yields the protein CATSVSGVHEQFF.